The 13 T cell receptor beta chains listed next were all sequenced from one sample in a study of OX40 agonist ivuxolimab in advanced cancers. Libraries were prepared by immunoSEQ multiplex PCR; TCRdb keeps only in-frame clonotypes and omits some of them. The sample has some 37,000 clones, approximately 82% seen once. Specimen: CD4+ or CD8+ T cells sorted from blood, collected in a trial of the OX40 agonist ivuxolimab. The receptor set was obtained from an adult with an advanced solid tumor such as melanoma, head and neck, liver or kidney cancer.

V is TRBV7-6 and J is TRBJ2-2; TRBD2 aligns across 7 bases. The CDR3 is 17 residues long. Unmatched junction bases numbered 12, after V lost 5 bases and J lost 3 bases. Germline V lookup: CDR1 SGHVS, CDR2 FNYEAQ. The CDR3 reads CASSLPTGLTHTGELFF. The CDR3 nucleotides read TGTGCCAGCAGCCTTCCCACGGGACTAACCCACACCGGGGAGCTGTTTTTT.

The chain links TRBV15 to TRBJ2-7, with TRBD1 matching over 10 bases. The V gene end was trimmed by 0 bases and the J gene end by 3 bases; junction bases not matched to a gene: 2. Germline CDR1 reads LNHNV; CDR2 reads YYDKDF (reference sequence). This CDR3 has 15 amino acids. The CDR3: CATSRDWTGGYEQYF. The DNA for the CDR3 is TGTGCCACCAGCAGAGATTGGACAGGGGGCTACGAGCAGTACTTC.

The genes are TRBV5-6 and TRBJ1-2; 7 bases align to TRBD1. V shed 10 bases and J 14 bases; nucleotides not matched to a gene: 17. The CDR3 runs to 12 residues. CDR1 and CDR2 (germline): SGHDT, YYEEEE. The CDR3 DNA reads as TGTGCCGAGCGCTTGAGACAGGGTTGTGATACCTTC. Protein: CAERLRQGCDTF.

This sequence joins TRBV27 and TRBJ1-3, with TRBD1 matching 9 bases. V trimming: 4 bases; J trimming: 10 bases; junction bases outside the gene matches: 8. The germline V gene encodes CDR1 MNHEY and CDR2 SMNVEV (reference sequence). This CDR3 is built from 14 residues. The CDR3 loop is CASSSAGQGRTIYF. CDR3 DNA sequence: TGTGCCAGCAGTTCCGCGGGACAGGGAAGGACCATATATTTT.

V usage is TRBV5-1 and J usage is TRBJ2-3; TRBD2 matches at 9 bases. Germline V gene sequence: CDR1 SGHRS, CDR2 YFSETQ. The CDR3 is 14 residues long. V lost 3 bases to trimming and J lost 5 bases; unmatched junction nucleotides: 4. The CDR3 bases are TGCGCCAGCAGCTATGCGGGGGGGCAAGATACGCAGTATTTT. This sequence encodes CASSYAGGQDTQYF.

The CDR3 sequence is CASSLNRGGNTIYF. The CDR3 DNA sequence: TGTGCCAGCAGCTTGAACAGGGGTGGAAACACCATATATTTT. The chain carries TRBV7-9 and TRBJ1-3; 7 positions match TRBD1. Germline V gene lookup returns CDR1 SEHNR and CDR2 FQNEAQ (reference sequence). V lost 3 bases to trimming and J lost 3 bases; unmatched junction nucleotides: 2. CDR3 length: 14 residues.

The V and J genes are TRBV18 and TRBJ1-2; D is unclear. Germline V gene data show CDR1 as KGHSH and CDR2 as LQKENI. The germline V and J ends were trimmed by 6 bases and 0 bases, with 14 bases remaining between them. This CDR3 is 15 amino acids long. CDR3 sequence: CASSPGRSTNYGYTF. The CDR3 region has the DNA TGTGCCAGCTCTCCCGGACGCTCTACTAACTATGGCTACACCTTC.

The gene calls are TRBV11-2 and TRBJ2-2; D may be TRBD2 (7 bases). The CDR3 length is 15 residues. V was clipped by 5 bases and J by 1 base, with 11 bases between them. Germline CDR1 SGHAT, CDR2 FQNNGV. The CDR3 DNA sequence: TGTGCCAGCAGCCGGGGGGCAGTGAACACCGGGGAGCTGTTTTTT. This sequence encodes CASSRGAVNTGELFF. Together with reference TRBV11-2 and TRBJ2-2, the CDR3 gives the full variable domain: EAGVAQSPRYKIIEKRQSVAFWCNPISGHATLYWYQQILGQGPKLLIQFQNNGVVDDSQLPKDRFSAERLKGVDSTLKIQPAKLEDSAVYLCASSRGAVNTGELFFGEGSRLTVL.

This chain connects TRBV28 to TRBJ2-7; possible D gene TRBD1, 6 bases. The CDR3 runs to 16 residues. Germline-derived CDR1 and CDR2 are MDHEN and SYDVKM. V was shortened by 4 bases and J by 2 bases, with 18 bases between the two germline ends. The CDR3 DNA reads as TGTGCCAGCAGTTCCCCTGGGACACCTCAAACCTACGAGCAGTACTTC. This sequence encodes CASSSPGTPQTYEQYF. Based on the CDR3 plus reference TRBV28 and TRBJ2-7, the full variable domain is DVKVTQSSRYLVKRTGEKVFLECVQDMDHENMFWYRQDPGLGLRLIYFSYDVKMKEKGDIPEGYSVSREKKERFSLILESASTNQTSMYLCASSSPGTPQTYEQYFGPGTRLTVT.

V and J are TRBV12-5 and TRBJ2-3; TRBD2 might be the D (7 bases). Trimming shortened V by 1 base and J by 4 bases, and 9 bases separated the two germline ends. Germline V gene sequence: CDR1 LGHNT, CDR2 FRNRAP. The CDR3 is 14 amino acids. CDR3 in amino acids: CASGLAGGSDTQYF. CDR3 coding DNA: TGTGCTAGTGGTTTGGCGGGGGGCTCAGATACGCAGTATTTT.

The CDR3 here is CASSQDGVRGSLGEQFF. The CDR3 DNA reads TGTGCCAGCAGCCAAGACGGGGTCCGGGGGAGCCTCGGTGAGCAGTTCTTC. The gene calls are TRBV4-2 and TRBJ2-1, with D maybe TRBD2 (6 bases). Germline V gene lookup returns CDR1 LGHNA and CDR2 YNFKEQ. The CDR3 is 17 amino acids. The germline V and J ends were trimmed by 0 bases and 9 bases, with 21 bases remaining between them.

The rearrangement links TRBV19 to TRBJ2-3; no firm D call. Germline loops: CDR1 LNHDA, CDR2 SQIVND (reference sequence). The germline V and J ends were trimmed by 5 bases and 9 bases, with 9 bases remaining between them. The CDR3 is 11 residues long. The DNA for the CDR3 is TGTGCCAGTAGTGGTTTTTGGACGCAGTATTTT. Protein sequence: CASSGFWTQYF. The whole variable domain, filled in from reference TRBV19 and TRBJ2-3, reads DGGITQSPKYLFRKEGQNVTLSCEQNLNHDAMYWYRQDPGQGLRLIYYSQIVNDFQKGDIAEGYSVSREKKESFPLTVTSAQKNPTAFYLCASSGFWTQYFGPGTRLTVL.

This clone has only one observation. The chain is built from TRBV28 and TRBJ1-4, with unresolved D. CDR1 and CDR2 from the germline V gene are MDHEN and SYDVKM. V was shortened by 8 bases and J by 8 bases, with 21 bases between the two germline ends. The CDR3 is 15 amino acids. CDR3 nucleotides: TGTGCCAGCGGAGGGCCCGCAACGTTAGGGGAAAAACTGTTTTTT. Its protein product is CASGGPATLGEKLFF.